Below, 24 T cell receptor beta chains from the same sample are listed, as sequenced in a study of T cell responses to AZD1222 COVID-19 vaccine. Profiled with immunoSEQ multiplex PCR; TCRdb holds only in-frame clones, not every one. The sample has about 88,000 clones; around 90% are singletons. Material: peripheral blood, obtained on day 0 of AZD1222 vaccination. These receptors all stem from an adult in good health.

V is TRBV5-1 and J is TRBJ2-2; TRBD2 agrees at 7 bases. Losses at the gene ends were 5 bases for V and 0 bases for J; bases not matched to a gene: 4. From germline, CDR1 is SGHRS and CDR2 YFSETQ. The CDR3 runs 15 residues. In nucleotides, the CDR3 is TGCGCCAGCAGTACTGCGGGGGCGAACACCGGGGAGCTGTTTTTT. It encodes CASSTAGANTGELFF.

The genes are TRBV25-1 and TRBJ2-7; no definite D call. This CDR3 is built from 12 residues. Trimming stripped 10 bases from V and 2 bases from J, with 12 bases between. Per the germline V gene, CDR1 is MGHDK and CDR2 is SYGVNS. CDR3 sequence (DNA): TGTGCCACCGGTCCAGGAACCTACGAGCAGTACTTC. Translation: CATGPGTYEQYF.

In DNA form, the CDR3 reads TGTGCCAGCAGCCCGGGACAGGGGATTGACACTGAAGCTTTCTTT. Its translation is CASSPGQGIDTEAFF. The genes are TRBV3-1 (or the pseudogene TRBV3-2) and TRBJ1-1; 10 bases agree with TRBD1. V lost 4 bases, J lost 3 bases, and 5 bases stayed unmatched. The length of the CDR3 is 15 residues. The germline CDR1 and CDR2 sequences are LGHDT and YNNKEL (reference sequence).

The V call is TRBV2, the J call TRBJ1-5; D may be TRBD1 (5 bases). From germline, CDR1 is SNHLY and CDR2 FYNNEI. There are 15 residues in the CDR3. The V gene lost 4 bases and the J gene lost 1 base, with 11 bases spanning the gap. CDR3 sequence reads: CASSGDFQSNQPQHF. The CDR3 coding sequence is TGTGCCAGCAGTGGGGACTTTCAGAGCAATCAGCCCCAGCATTTT. Full variable domain (outside the CDR3, taken from reference TRBV2 and TRBJ1-5): EPEVTQTPSHQVTQMGQEVILRCVPISNHLYFYWYRQILGQKVEFLVSFYNNEISEKSEIFDDQFSVERPDGSNFTLKIRSTKLEDSAMYFCASSGDFQSNQPQHFGDGTRLSIL.

Only a few counts were recorded for this clone. V gene TRBV30 combines with J gene TRBJ1-4; D is unclear. The V and J ends lost 2 bases and 7 bases respectively, with 11 bases between them. There are 13 residues in the CDR3. Germline V gene sequence: CDR1 GTSNPN, CDR2 SVGIG (reference sequence). The CDR3 is CAWSRGLSEKLFF. The CDR3 nucleotides read TGTGCCTGGAGTAGAGGACTGAGTGAAAAACTGTTTTTT.

The rearrangement links TRBV15 to TRBJ1-6; TRBD1 agrees at 9 bases. The junction had 7 bases not matched to a gene; V was cut back by 5 bases and J by 8 bases. This CDR3 contains 15 residues. The germline gives CDR1 LNHNV, CDR2 YYDKDF (reference sequence). CDR3 sequence: CATSGRTGVDSPLHF. DNA for the CDR3: TGTGCCACCAGCGGAAGGACAGGGGTCGATTCACCCCTCCACTTT.

This clone was seen once. Because the CDR3's place on the DNA is in doubt, the DNA is left out and the CDR3 is given as listed by TCRdb. The chain is built from TRBV19 and TRBJ1-1. With termini counted, the CDR3 has 15 amino acids. Per germline, CDR1 LNHDA and CDR2 SQIVND (reference sequence). The CDR3 protein is CASTSGLNLNTEAFF.

Worth noting for this clone: This may arise from a read error, as a much more abundant clone is one base away. The rearrangement links TRBV2 to TRBJ1-6, with D hard to call. In germline, CDR1 is SNHLY, CDR2 FYNNEI. This CDR3 spans 12 amino acids. Trimming left V 9 bases short and J 9 bases short, with 12 bases between. CDR3 nucleotide sequence: TGTGCCAGTATGGAAGTGGGTTCACCCCTCCACTTT. Its protein is CASMEVGSPLHF. Full variable domain (outside the CDR3, taken from reference TRBV2 and TRBJ1-6): EPEVTQTPSHQVTQMGQEVILRCVPISNHLYFYWYRQILGQKVEFLVSFYNNEISEKSEIFDDQFSVERPDGSNFTLKIRSTKLEDSAMYFCASMEVGSPLHFGNGTRLTVT.

This clone has a single count. The rearrangement uses TRBV28 and TRBJ1-5, with D possibly TRBD1 on 5 matching bases. Germline V gene data show CDR1 as MDHEN and CDR2 as SYDVKM. This CDR3 is built from 16 residues. V lost 5 bases and J lost 0, with 14 bases in between. The CDR3 coding sequence is TGTGCCAGCAGTAAACCAGGGTCTTATAGCAATCAGCCCCAGCATTTT. Translation gives CASSKPGSYSNQPQHF.

This rearrangement joins TRBV6-5 to TRBJ2-5, with D perhaps matching TRBD1 or TRBD2 (5 bases each). With 11 bases removed from V and 1 base from J, the gap between germline ends came to 14 bases. This CDR3 is 13 amino acids long. Germline V gene sequence: CDR1 MNHEY, CDR2 SVGAGI. The CDR3 DNA follows: TGTGCCGGCAATGGGGGTTTCCAAGAGACCCAGTACTTC. Protein sequence: CAGNGGFQETQYF.

This clone is a singleton in its sample. The rearrangement uses TRBV18 and TRBJ2-1, with D tentatively TRBD2 (5 bases). This CDR3 has 16 amino acids. The V gene's germline CDR1 is KGHSH and CDR2 LQKENI. V gave up 1 base and J gave up 0 bases, with 10 bases separating them. The CDR3 reads CASSPLEGSSYNEQFF. The CDR3 DNA sequence: TGTGCCAGCTCACCACTCGAGGGATCCTCCTACAATGAGCAGTTCTTC.

The J gene is TRBJ2-2, the V gene TRBV27, with 7 bases matching TRBD1. CDR1 is MNHEY, CDR2 SMNVEV, per germline (reference sequence). J lost 5 bases, V lost 2 bases, and 5 bases had no gene match. There are 15 residues in the CDR3. In DNA form, the CDR3 reads TGTGCCAGCAGTTTAACAGGGGTGGCAACCGGGGAGCTGTTTTTT. It is translated as CASSLTGVATGELFF.

This clone was observed a few times. The chain employs TRBV6-1 and TRBJ2-7; D gene uncertain. Germline V gene lookup returns CDR1 MNHNS and CDR2 SASEGT. The CDR3 runs to 13 residues. The V gene lost 2 bases and the J gene lost 2 bases, with 7 bases spanning the gap. The CDR3 spells CASSENGAYEQYF. The DNA of the CDR3 is TGTGCCAGCAGTGAAAACGGAGCCTACGAGCAGTACTTC.

This chain joins TRBV30 and TRBJ1-1; D gene unclear. V was pared by 4 bases and J by 3 bases, with 18 bases between. CDR3 length: 15 residues. Looked up from germline, CDR1 is GTSNPN and CDR2 is SVGIG (reference sequence). CDR3 in DNA: TGTGCCTGGAAACGTCGGGGTAACTGGCACACTGAAGCTTTCTTT. It encodes CAWKRRGNWHTEAFF.

This clone was found a few times. The chain combines TRBV14 with TRBJ1-6; D is possibly TRBD1 (6 bases). Per the germline V gene, CDR1 is SGHDN and CDR2 is FVKESK. The CDR3 runs to 16 residues. The V end was cut by 2 bases, the J end by 9 bases, with 17 bases between. The CDR3 nucleotides read TGTGCCAGCAGCCAACAAGGGGGGGTTCACGGTTCACCCCTCCACTTT. Translated, it gives CASSQQGGVHGSPLHF.

This clone has just one count. This chain uses TRBV11-2 with TRBJ1-6, with D possibly matching TRBD1 (5 bases). Trimming stripped 0 bases from V and 12 bases from J, with 9 bases between. The CDR3 runs 13 residues. Germline V gene lookup returns CDR1 SGHAT and CDR2 FQNNGV. Written as DNA, the CDR3 is TGTGCCAGCAGCTTAGATCGGGGGGGACCCCTCCACTTT. Translated: CASSLDRGGPLHF.

The rearrangement links TRBV18 to TRBJ2-7; 8 bases fit TRBD1. In germline, CDR1 is KGHSH, CDR2 LQKENI. With V trimmed by 3 bases and J by 4 bases, 5 bases remained unmatched. CDR3 size: 14 residues. The CDR3 bases are TGTGCCAGCTCACCCGGGACAGGTCTATACGAGCAGTACTTC. The encoded protein is CASSPGTGLYEQYF.

This chain links TRBV7-2 with TRBJ2-1, with 9 bases fitting TRBD2. CDR3 size: 17 residues. Unmatched junction bases numbered 9, after V lost 2 bases and J lost 4 bases. CDR1 and CDR2 (germline): SGHTA, FQGNSA. CDR3 in amino acids: CASSLTVLAGLYNEQFF. The CDR3 DNA reads as TGTGCCAGCAGCTTAACTGTACTAGCGGGTTTATACAATGAGCAGTTCTTC.

The V gene is TRBV12-3 or TRBV12-4, the J gene TRBJ1-1; 7 nucleotides align to TRBD1. V lost 5 bases and J lost 2; bases outside the gene matches: 2. The CDR3 totals 13 residues. In nucleotides, the CDR3 is TGTGCCAGCAGTCGGGACAGAAACACTGAAGCTTTCTTT. Translation gives CASSRDRNTEAFF.

The genes are TRBV12-5 and TRBJ2-7; the match to TRBD1 covers 11 bases. CDR1 LGHNT and CDR2 FRNRAP come from the germline V gene. The CDR3 has 14 residues. Trimming at V came to 3 bases and at J to 5 bases, leaving 3 bases not matched to a gene. CDR3 nucleotides: TGTGCTAGTGGTTTAGGGACAGGGGGAGACGAGCAGTACTTC. This sequence encodes CASGLGTGGDEQYF.

The rearrangement joins TRBV5-6 to TRBJ1-2; perhaps TRBD1 as D (6 bases). Looked up from germline, CDR1 is SGHDT and CDR2 is YYEEEE. The CDR3 runs to 14 residues. V lost 4 bases and J lost 7, with 17 bases in between. CDR3 sequence: CASSRKDSDVGYTF. The CDR3 DNA sequence: TGTGCCAGCAGCCGTAAGGACAGTGACGTTGGCTACACCTTC.

In its sample, this clone was seen once. V is TRBV11-2 and J is TRBJ2-3; 7 bases align to TRBD2. Germline V CDR1 and CDR2: SGHAT, FQNNGV. The CDR3 is 15 amino acids. Trimming cost V 3 bases and J 3 bases; bases outside gene matches: 6. CDR3 sequence: CASSFLSGETDTQYF. CDR3 bases: TGTGCCAGCAGCTTCCTAAGCGGGGAGACAGATACGCAGTATTTT. Full variable domain (outside the CDR3, taken from reference TRBV11-2 and TRBJ2-3): EAGVAQSPRYKIIEKRQSVAFWCNPISGHATLYWYQQILGQGPKLLIQFQNNGVVDDSQLPKDRFSAERLKGVDSTLKIQPAKLEDSAVYLCASSFLSGETDTQYFGPGTRLTVL.

The rearrangement joins TRBV6-2 or TRBV6-3 to TRBJ1-2; 9 bases fit TRBD1. V shed 6 bases and J 0 bases; nucleotides not matched to a gene: 8. This CDR3 is built from 16 residues. The germline V gene encodes CDR1 MNHEY and CDR2 SVGEGT. CDR3 loop: CASSPTRQGANYGYTF. DNA of the CDR3: TGTGCCAGCAGCCCTACGAGACAGGGGGCTAACTATGGCTACACCTTC.

The gene calls are TRBV10-1 and TRBJ1-5, with D perhaps TRBD1 (6 bases). Deletions cut 6 bases from V and 6 bases from J, with 15 bases between. The CDR3 runs to 14 residues. CDR1 WNHNN and CDR2 SYGVQD come from the germline V gene (reference sequence). The CDR3 spells CASSINREGQPQHF. Written as DNA, the CDR3 is TGCGCCAGCAGCATAAACAGGGAAGGTCAGCCCCAGCATTTT.